This T cell receptor (beta chain) came from a study of HIV-infected patients and healthy controls. Study findings and constraints: A major limitation was that merely sixteen HIV-infected individuals were processed.

Per germline, CDR1 LGHNA and CDR2 YSLEER. Trimming cost V 0 bases and J 2 bases, with 11 bases left between them. The CDR3 sequence is 16 residues long. Around 530 ng RNA was reverse transcribed with alpha and beta constant-region primers. Using multiplexing indices, alpha and beta chain libraries were generated apart by chain-specific third strand synthesis. Ligation attached cDNA to a 5' RACE adapter that carried a random hexamer and SP2 site. TCRdb ran MiXCR on the 5' RACE reads and lists one entry per CDR3 protein. The repertoire holds around 10,000 distinct CDR3 sequences, less than 9.5% seen once, with roughly 34% in the top ten. Whole blood was used without fractionation, so all unsorted peripheral T cells were included. This clonotype is labeled as medium-sized. Its matching antigen is unknown.

This receptor was identified in an adult with HIV infection. This chain links TRBV4-3 with TRBJ2-1; D is unresolved. The sample here was blood, taken before antiretroviral therapy. The CDR3 protein is CASSQDWPGPYNEQFF. CDR3 DNA: TGCGCCAGCAGCCAAGATTGGCCGGGTCCCTACAATGAGCAGTTCTTC.